A selection of T cell receptor beta chains follows, all from one sample in a study of technical replicates of blood from a handful of donors. Repertoires were generated with immunoSEQ multiplex PCR, while TCRdb's copy carries only in-frame clones and drops some. In the table there are some 70,000 clones, approximately 91% of which are singletons. The sequencing input was PBMCs. The receptors here all came from a human donor in good health. Some clones in this sample may be carry-over from other donors' samples. Both conserved end residues are part of each CDR3. Each record gives: V gene, J gene, clone size, D gene, CDR3 protein, CDR3 DNA. A D gene is named only where the DNA matches it firmly. Clone sizes are given selectively: once, few, many, or a class where the clone is expanded.

V gene: TRBV27; J gene: TRBJ2-7; clone size: NA; D gene: NA; CDR3 protein: CASSYWAGYEQYF; CDR3 DNA: TGTGCCAGCAGTTATTGGGCAGGCTACGAGCAGTACTTC
V gene: TRBV7-2; J gene: TRBJ2-5; clone size: NA; D gene: TRBD2; CDR3 protein: CASSPRWGGQETQYF; CDR3 DNA: TGTGCCAGCAGCCCCCGGTGGGGGGGGCAAGAGACCCAGTACTTC
V gene: TRBV28; J gene: TRBJ2-2; clone size: NA; D gene: NA; CDR3 protein: CASSLGLQNTGELFF; CDR3 DNA: TGTGCCAGCAGCCTGGGCCTACAGAACACCGGGGAGCTGTTTTTT
V gene: TRBV18; J gene: TRBJ1-2; clone size: NA; D gene: NA; CDR3 protein: CASSPPSGGNYGYTF; CDR3 DNA: TGTGCCAGCTCACCACCCAGTGGAGGGAACTATGGCTACACCTTC
V gene: TRBV6-1; J gene: TRBJ1-1; clone size: NA; D gene: NA; CDR3 protein: CATGAVRGGSTEAFF; CDR3 DNA: TGTGCCACCGGCGCTGTAAGGGGGGGGAGCACTGAAGCTTTCTTT
V gene: TRBV6-1; J gene: TRBJ1-2; clone size: many; D gene: TRBD1; CDR3 protein: CASSSLGTGAYGYTF; CDR3 DNA: TGTGCCAGCAGTTCCTTGGGGACAGGGGCCTATGGCTACACCTTC
V gene: TRBV4-2; J gene: TRBJ2-7; clone size: NA; D gene: NA; CDR3 protein: CASSQEDVASTGEQYF; CDR3 DNA: TGTGCCAGCAGCCAAGAAGATGTGGCTAGCACCGGCGAGCAGTACTTC
V gene: TRBV7-9; J gene: TRBJ2-7; clone size: NA; D gene: TRBD2; CDR3 protein: CASSSAGGRTYEQYF; CDR3 DNA: TGTGCCAGCAGCTCGGCGGGGGGCCGAACCTACGAGCAGTACTTC
V gene: TRBV6-5; J gene: TRBJ1-2; clone size: NA; D gene: TRBD1; CDR3 protein: CASRRQGNYGYTF; CDR3 DNA: TGTGCCAGCAGGCGACAGGGTAACTATGGCTACACCTTC
V gene: TRBV4-2; J gene: TRBJ2-1; clone size: NA; D gene: NA; CDR3 protein: CASSQDKGVSEQFF; CDR3 DNA: TGTGCCAGCAGCCAAGATAAGGGGGTTAGTGAGCAGTTCTTC
V gene: TRBV5-1; J gene: TRBJ2-6; clone size: NA; D gene: TRBD1; CDR3 protein: CASSSQGAGANVLTF; CDR3 DNA: TGCGCCAGCAGCTCGCAGGGGGCTGGGGCCAACGTCCTGACTTTC
V gene: TRBV5-6; J gene: TRBJ1-2; clone size: NA; D gene: TRBD1; CDR3 protein: CASSYRGVNYGYTF; CDR3 DNA: TGTGCCAGCAGCTACAGGGGAGTAAACTATGGCTACACCTTC
V gene: TRBV5-1; J gene: TRBJ1-1; clone size: NA; D gene: TRBD1; CDR3 protein: CASTPEGTGGGREAFF; CDR3 DNA: TGCGCCAGCACCCCCGAGGGGACAGGGGGCGGGAGGGAAGCTTTCTTT
V gene: TRBV6-1; J gene: TRBJ2-7; clone size: once; D gene: NA; CDR3 protein: CASSEGQPENSYEQYF; CDR3 DNA: TGTGCCAGCAGTGAAGGACAGCCTGAGAATTCCTACGAGCAGTACTTC
V gene: TRBV25-1; J gene: TRBJ2-3; clone size: few; D gene: TRBD2; CDR3 protein: CASSESRTSEDTDTQYF; CDR3 DNA: TGTGCCAGCAGTGAATCCCGGACTAGCGAAGACACAGATACGCAGTATTTT
V gene: TRBV21-1; J gene: TRBJ1-6; clone size: NA; D gene: NA; CDR3 protein: CASRHRTGKAPLHF; CDR3 DNA: TGTGCCAGCAGACATCGGACAGGGAAGGCACCCCTCCACTTT
V gene: TRBV7-2; J gene: TRBJ1-2; clone size: NA; D gene: NA; CDR3 protein: CASSSTTLIRQYGYTF; CDR3 DNA: TGTGCCAGCAGCTCAACCACCCTGATAAGACAGTATGGCTACACCTTC
V gene: TRBV7-8; J gene: TRBJ1-2; clone size: NA; D gene: NA; CDR3 protein: CASSPGQTNYGYTF; CDR3 DNA: TGTGCCAGCAGCCCAGGACAGACTAACTATGGCTACACCTTC
V gene: TRBV27; J gene: TRBJ1-1; clone size: NA; D gene: NA; CDR3 protein: CASSRPGGGRIEAFF; CDR3 DNA: TGTGCCAGCAGTCGCCCCGGGGGGGGCAGGATTGAAGCTTTCTTT
V gene: TRBV25-1; J gene: TRBJ2-7; clone size: NA; D gene: TRBD1; CDR3 protein: CASSPRDRGFYEQYF; CDR3 DNA: TGTGCCAGCAGTCCTCGGGACAGGGGCTTCTACGAGCAGTACTTC
V gene: TRBV6-5; J gene: TRBJ2-7; clone size: NA; D gene: NA; CDR3 protein: CASSYYAAGDYEQYF; CDR3 DNA: TGTGCCAGCAGTTACTACGCTGCAGGGGACTACGAGCAGTACTTC
V gene: TRBV11-2; J gene: TRBJ1-1; clone size: once; D gene: TRBD1; CDR3 protein: CASSLPRQGQTEAFF; CDR3 DNA: TGTGCCAGCAGCCTACCGCGACAGGGTCAAACTGAAGCTTTCTTT
V gene: TRBV27; J gene: TRBJ2-3; clone size: NA; D gene: TRBD1; CDR3 protein: CASSLRQGVDTQYF; CDR3 DNA: TGTGCCAGCAGTCTGCGACAGGGCGTAGATACGCAGTATTTT
V gene: TRBV19; J gene: TRBJ2-3; clone size: once; D gene: NA; CDR3 protein: CASSWGLGTDTQYF; CDR3 DNA: TGTGCCAGTAGTTGGGGGCTGGGCACAGATACGCAGTATTTT
V gene: TRBV7-9; J gene: TRBJ2-3; clone size: NA; D gene: TRBD2; CDR3 protein: CASSRVSAGGTDTQYF; CDR3 DNA: TGTGCCAGCAGTCGAGTCTCGGCGGGAGGGACAGATACGCAGTATTTT
V gene: TRBV19; J gene: TRBJ2-6; clone size: NA; D gene: NA; CDR3 protein: CASSIGLGTGANVLTF; CDR3 DNA: TGTGCCAGTAGTATAGGACTAGGGACTGGGGCCAACGTCCTGACTTTC
V gene: TRBV19; J gene: TRBJ1-2; clone size: NA; D gene: NA; CDR3 protein: CASRRDTDYGYTF; CDR3 DNA: TGTGCCAGTAGGCGAGACACCGACTATGGCTACACCTTC
V gene: TRBV2; J gene: TRBJ1-5; clone size: NA; D gene: NA; CDR3 protein: CASSSYGGQPQHF; CDR3 DNA: TGTGCCAGCAGCAGTTACGGGGGTCAGCCCCAGCATTTT
V gene: TRBV21-1; J gene: TRBJ1-2; clone size: NA; D gene: NA; CDR3 protein: CASSPPRDKREYTF; CDR3 DNA: TGTGCCAGCAGCCCACCACGGGACAAAAGAGAGTACACCTTC
V gene: TRBV7-9; J gene: TRBJ1-6; clone size: NA; D gene: NA; CDR3 protein: CASSLEGVNNSPLHF; CDR3 DNA: TGTGCCAGCAGCTTGGAAGGGGTGAATAATTCACCCCTCCACTTT
V gene: TRBV5-1; J gene: TRBJ2-7; clone size: once; D gene: TRBD2; CDR3 protein: CASSIPRTSASLPGSYEQYF; CDR3 DNA: TGCGCCAGCAGCATACCCCGGACTAGCGCTTCACTACCGGGCTCCTACGAGCAGTACTTC
V gene: TRBV18; J gene: TRBJ2-1; clone size: NA; D gene: NA; CDR3 protein: CASGGAAYNEQFF; CDR3 DNA: TGTGCCAGCGGGGGGGCCGCATACAATGAGCAGTTCTTC
V gene: TRBV2; J gene: TRBJ1-5; clone size: NA; D gene: NA; CDR3 protein: CASGATGIANQPQHF; CDR3 DNA: TGTGCCAGCGGAGCCACAGGGATAGCCAATCAGCCCCAGCATTTT
V gene: TRBV29-1; J gene: TRBJ2-7; clone size: NA; D gene: NA; CDR3 protein: CSVGGPQVGEQYF; CDR3 DNA: TGCAGCGTTGGTGGGCCGCAGGTAGGCGAGCAGTACTTC
V gene: TRBV7-9; J gene: TRBJ1-4; clone size: NA; D gene: NA; CDR3 protein: CASSKTLLRGEKLFF; CDR3 DNA: TGTGCCAGCAGCAAAACACTACTAAGGGGCGAAAAACTGTTTTTT
V gene: TRBV30; J gene: TRBJ2-3; clone size: once; D gene: NA; CDR3 protein: CAWSVASSSTDTQYF; CDR3 DNA: TGTGCCTGGAGTGTAGCCTCTTCAAGCACAGATACGCAGTATTTT
V gene: TRBV9; J gene: TRBJ1-1; clone size: few; D gene: TRBD1; CDR3 protein: CASSRGGVTEAFF; CDR3 DNA: TGTGCCAGCAGTCGAGGGGGCGTCACTGAAGCTTTCTTT
V gene: TRBV6-1; J gene: TRBJ1-5; clone size: NA; D gene: TRBD1; CDR3 protein: CAGARAGGTQPQHF; CDR3 DNA: TGTGCCGGTGCACGGGCAGGGGGCACTCAGCCCCAGCATTTT
V gene: TRBV6-6; J gene: TRBJ2-3; clone size: once; D gene: TRBD2; CDR3 protein: CASTEDGRVSTDTQYF; CDR3 DNA: TGTGCCAGCACCGAAGACGGGAGGGTGAGCACAGATACGCAGTATTTT
V gene: TRBV7-2; J gene: TRBJ2-7; clone size: NA; D gene: TRBD2; CDR3 protein: CASSLIGGGNEQYF; CDR3 DNA: TGTGCCAGCAGCTTAATTGGGGGGGGGAACGAGCAGTACTTC
V gene: TRBV10-3; J gene: TRBJ1-2; clone size: NA; D gene: TRBD1; CDR3 protein: CAISRPGTGNYGYTF; CDR3 DNA: TGTGCCATCAGTAGACCCGGGACAGGGAACTATGGCTACACCTTC
V gene: TRBV7-9; J gene: TRBJ2-3; clone size: NA; D gene: TRBD1; CDR3 protein: CASSLTGAGKDTQYF; CDR3 DNA: TGTGCCAGCAGCCTCACAGGGGCCGGTAAAGATACGCAGTATTTT
V gene: TRBV7-8; J gene: TRBJ1-2; clone size: NA; D gene: TRBD1; CDR3 protein: CASSPTGQARYGYTF; CDR3 DNA: TGTGCCAGCAGCCCTACTGGACAGGCCAGATATGGCTACACCTTC
V gene: TRBV11-2; J gene: TRBJ2-1; clone size: NA; D gene: TRBD2; CDR3 protein: CASSLSGGYNEQFF; CDR3 DNA: TGTGCCAGCAGCCTGAGCGGGGGGTACAATGAGCAGTTCTTC
V gene: TRBV10-3; J gene: TRBJ2-6; clone size: NA; D gene: NA; CDR3 protein: CAISESWGQSSGANVLTF; CDR3 DNA: TGTGCCATCAGTGAGTCATGGGGGCAGAGCTCTGGGGCCAACGTCCTGACTTTC
V gene: TRBV6-6; J gene: TRBJ1-1; clone size: NA; D gene: TRBD1; CDR3 protein: CASSLQGITNTEAFF; CDR3 DNA: TGTGCCAGCAGTTTACAGGGGATTACGAACACTGAAGCTTTCTTT
V gene: TRBV19; J gene: TRBJ1-6; clone size: NA; D gene: NA; CDR3 protein: CATKTGNSPLHF; CDR3 DNA: TGTGCCACAAAAACAGGGAATTCACCCCTCCACTTT
V gene: TRBV5-1; J gene: TRBJ2-1; clone size: NA; D gene: NA; CDR3 protein: CASSLTGENNEQFF; CDR3 DNA: TGCGCCAGCAGCTTGACGGGGGAGAACAATGAGCAGTTCTTC
V gene: TRBV7-3; J gene: TRBJ2-5; clone size: once; D gene: NA; CDR3 protein: CASSLSRWETQYF; CDR3 DNA: TGTGCCAGCAGCTTAAGTCGGTGGGAGACCCAGTACTTC
V gene: TRBV9; J gene: TRBJ2-7; clone size: once; D gene: NA; CDR3 protein: CASSVAFTGEQYF; CDR3 DNA: TGTGCCAGCAGCGTAGCTTTTACGGGCGAGCAGTACTTC
V gene: TRBV23-1; J gene: TRBJ2-1; clone size: NA; D gene: TRBD2; CDR3 protein: CASSQCQTSGRPVSYNEQFF; CDR3 DNA: TGCGCCAGCAGTCAATGCCAGACTAGCGGGAGGCCGGTCTCCTACAATGAGCAGTTCTTC
V gene: TRBV29-1; J gene: TRBJ2-1; clone size: NA; D gene: TRBD2; CDR3 protein: CSVEGSGGAFEQFF; CDR3 DNA: TGCAGCGTTGAAGGTAGCGGGGGGGCCTTTGAGCAGTTCTTC
V gene: TRBV19; J gene: TRBJ2-5; clone size: NA; D gene: TRBD1; CDR3 protein: CASSRRGRGRRETQYF; CDR3 DNA: TGTGCCAGTAGTCGTCGGGGCAGGGGGCGCCGAGAGACCCAGTACTTC
V gene: TRBV6-5; J gene: TRBJ1-5; clone size: NA; D gene: TRBD1; CDR3 protein: CASRPGQGNQPQHF; CDR3 DNA: TGTGCCAGCAGGCCGGGACAGGGGAATCAGCCCCAGCATTTT
V gene: TRBV19; J gene: TRBJ1-5; clone size: once; D gene: TRBD1; CDR3 protein: CASSMAGQRVQPQHF; CDR3 DNA: TGTGCCAGTAGTATGGCGGGACAGAGGGTCCAGCCCCAGCATTTT
V gene: TRBV7-3; J gene: TRBJ2-1; clone size: NA; D gene: TRBD2; CDR3 protein: CASSPVILAGGRSSYNEQFF; CDR3 DNA: TGTGCCAGCAGCCCAGTAATTTTAGCGGGAGGTAGGAGCTCCTACAATGAGCAGTTCTTC
V gene: TRBV4-2; J gene: TRBJ1-1; clone size: few; D gene: NA; CDR3 protein: CASSQDTDNTEAFF; CDR3 DNA: TGTGCCAGCAGCCAAGATACAGATAACACTGAAGCTTTCTTT
V gene: TRBV7-6; J gene: TRBJ2-1; clone size: NA; D gene: TRBD2; CDR3 protein: CASSLGLAGYNEQFF; CDR3 DNA: TGTGCCAGCAGCTTAGGGCTAGCGGGCTACAATGAGCAGTTCTTC
V gene: TRBV7-9; J gene: TRBJ2-7; clone size: NA; D gene: TRBD2; CDR3 protein: CASRDSLASGKTSYEQYF; CDR3 DNA: TGTGCCAGCAGGGACTCACTGGCTAGCGGTAAAACCTCCTACGAGCAGTACTTC